Following are 21 T cell receptor beta chains from one sample sequenced in a study of shared clonotypes between healthy human individuals. The method was immunoSEQ multiplex PCR; TCRdb's version includes in-frame clones alone and lacks a portion of them. The sample lists roughly 2,000,000 clones, approximately 92% seen once, with approximately 1.6% in the top ten. Terminally differentiated effector memory CD45RA+ cells were excluded from the naive CD8 cells, which were CD45RO-negative and positively selected for CCR7. The material sequenced was naive CD8+ T cells from PBMCs. These TCRs come from a man younger than 35 in good health. Some clones in this sample may be carry-over from other donors' samples.

This clone appeared once. This rearrangement joins TRBV19 to TRBJ2-1; no clear D gene. The CDR3 length is 15 residues. Germline V lookup: CDR1 LNHDA, CDR2 SQIVND (reference sequence). V was trimmed by 0 bases and J by 4 bases, leaving 10 bases between them. The CDR3 reads CASSIDSRLYNEQFF. CDR3 DNA: TGTGCCAGTAGTATAGATAGTAGGTTATACAATGAGCAGTTCTTC.

This clone was seen once. This chain connects TRBV30 to TRBJ2-7; D perhaps matches TRBD1 (5 bases). With 0 bases removed from V and 1 base from J, the gap between germline ends came to 13 bases. CDR1 is GTSNPN and CDR2 is SVGIG in the germline V gene (reference sequence). The CDR3 length is 15 residues. In DNA, the CDR3 is TGTGCCTGGAGTGTACAGGCAGGGCGGTCCTACGAGCAGTACTTC. Its translation is CAWSVQAGRSYEQYF.

This chain links TRBV28 with TRBJ1-1; no clear D gene. The germline V gene encodes CDR1 MDHEN and CDR2 SYDVKM. This CDR3 has 14 residues. V gave up 5 bases and J gave up 7 bases, with 17 bases separating them. The CDR3: CASSPRANRFEAFF. The CDR3 nucleotides are TGTGCCAGCAGTCCCCGGGCGAACCGCTTTGAAGCTTTCTTT.

The chain is built from TRBV11-2 and TRBJ2-1; 11 bases are shared with TRBD2. Trimming cost V 6 bases and J 0 bases; bases outside gene matches: 4. This CDR3 contains 16 residues. CDR1 is SGHAT and CDR2 is FQNNGV in the germline V gene. CDR3 residues: CASRLTSGSSYNEQFF. In DNA, the CDR3 is TGTGCCAGCAGGTTAACTAGCGGGAGCTCCTACAATGAGCAGTTCTTC.

On this clone itself: Other nucleotide sequences in the sample specify the same CDR3. The chain couples TRBV5-4 to TRBJ2-3; D remains ambiguous. Germline assignment: CDR1 SGHNT and CDR2 YYREEE (reference sequence). CDR3 size: 12 residues. Trimming took off 2 bases at V and 0 bases at J, with 1 base between the two ends. CDR3 in DNA: TGTGCCAGCAGCTTTAGCACAGATACGCAGTATTTT. This translates into CASSFSTDTQYF.

The V gene is TRBV4-3, the J gene TRBJ2-7; D gene ambiguous. Germline CDR1 reads LGHNA; CDR2 reads YSLEER. This CDR3 contains 15 residues. The germline V and J ends were trimmed by 0 bases and 3 bases, with 12 bases remaining between them. CDR3 residues: CASSQEATPDYEQYF. In DNA form, the CDR3 reads TGCGCCAGCAGCCAAGAGGCCACACCGGACTACGAGCAGTACTTC.

The chain has TRBV21-1 and TRBJ1-2; no check of the table's D call, TRBD1, against the DNA was made. TRBV21-1 is annotated as a pseudogene. This CDR3 region has 12 residues. CDR3 bases: TGTGCCAGCAGCATGCAGGGGGGTGGCTACACCTTC. This sequence encodes CASSMQGGGYTF.

V and J are TRBV25-1 and TRBJ1-2; D ambiguous. The CDR3 covers 13 residues. The V gene lost 1 base and the J gene lost 4 bases, with 7 bases spanning the gap. Germline V CDR1 and CDR2: MGHDK, SYGVNS. This chain's CDR3 is CASSESVAYGYTF. The DNA for the CDR3 is TGTGCCAGCAGTGAATCAGTAGCCTATGGCTACACCTTC.

This chain uses TRBV7-9 with TRBJ2-1, with D tentatively TRBD2 (7 bases). This CDR3 comprises 17 residues. V lost 5 bases and J 0 bases, leaving 17 bases between the germline ends. CDR1 is SEHNR and CDR2 is FQNEAQ in the germline V gene (reference sequence). The CDR3 DNA reads as TGTGCCAGCAGCAGTTCTAGCGGACAGAGCTCCTACAATGAGCAGTTCTTC. The encoded protein is CASSSSSGQSSYNEQFF.

This chain joins TRBV6-1 and TRBJ2-7, with D perhaps given as TRBD1 or TRBD2 (5 bases each). The V and J ends lost 3 bases and 1 base respectively, with 10 bases between them. CDR1 is MNHNS and CDR2 is SASEGT in the germline V gene. This CDR3 spans 14 amino acids. CDR3 protein: CASSDTEGSYEQYF. CDR3 coding DNA: TGTGCCAGCAGTGATACAGAGGGGTCCTACGAGCAGTACTTC.

Note on this clone: This CDR3 is also generated by other DNA sequences in the sample. The V and J genes are TRBV7-9 and TRBJ2-5, with D unclear. CDR3 size: 13 residues. Germline CDR1 reads SEHNR; CDR2 reads FQNEAQ (reference sequence). The germline V and J ends were trimmed by 0 bases and 5 bases, with 7 bases remaining between them. The CDR3 region is CASSLALVETQYF. For the CDR3, the DNA is TGTGCCAGCAGCTTAGCGCTAGTTGAGACCCAGTACTTC.

The chain combines TRBV9 with TRBJ2-1; weak D call: TRBD2 (6 bases). Per germline, CDR1 SGDLS and CDR2 YYNGEE. The CDR3 sequence is 16 residues long. The V end lost 3 bases, the J end lost 6 bases, and 19 bases lay between the germline ends. CDR3 sequence: CASSASGYYPRNEQFF. Written as DNA, the CDR3 is TGTGCCAGCAGCGCCAGCGGGTATTACCCCCGCAATGAGCAGTTCTTC.

This chain connects TRBV9 to TRBJ1-2; 12 bases fit TRBD1. Germline V gene data show CDR1 as SGDLS and CDR2 as YYNGEE. Germline trimming cut 2 bases from V and 5 bases from J; bases unmatched to any gene: 10. The CDR3 contains 17 residues. The CDR3 loop reads CASSVSPGQGAGYGYTF. The CDR3 DNA reads TGTGCCAGCAGCGTCTCTCCGGGACAGGGGGCCGGGTATGGCTACACCTTC.

V and J are TRBV27 and TRBJ2-7, with a possible D match to TRBD2 (7 bases). V was pared by 6 bases and J by 7 bases, with 16 bases between. In germline, CDR1 is MNHEY, CDR2 SMNVEV (reference sequence). The CDR3 has 13 amino acids. CDR3 DNA: TGTGCCAGCAGGGGCCGGGGGGCGAGGGAGCAGTACTTC. Residues: CASRGRGAREQYF.

This clone occurred once. The chain has TRBV4-3 and TRBJ2-5; D possibly matches TRBD1 or TRBD2 (5 bases each). The CDR3 sequence is 13 residues long. Germline-derived CDR1 and CDR2 are LGHNA and YSLEER. With 1 base removed from V and 4 bases from J, the gap between germline ends came to 7 bases. The CDR3 nucleotides read TGCGCCAGCAGCCAAGGGGGACCAGAGACCCAGTACTTC. This translates into CASSQGGPETQYF.

This clone occurred once. This chain joins TRBV27 and TRBJ2-5, with a possible D match to TRBD2 (5 bases). The end of the DNA aligns better with TRBJ2-7, so the J call may be wrong. The V gene's germline CDR1 is MNHEY and CDR2 SMNVEV (reference sequence). The length of the CDR3 is 14 residues. Here the CDR3 DNA reads TGTGCCAGCAGTTTACTCGGGATTGTTGACGAGCAGTACTTC. Amino acid sequence: CASSLLGIVDEQYF.

The chain links TRBV6-6 to TRBJ2-1; TRBD1 matches at 8 bases. The CDR3 covers 16 residues. The J segment lost 0 bases and the V segment lost 6 bases, leaving 7 bases of the junction unmatched. The germline V gene has CDR1 MNHNY and CDR2 SVGAGI (reference sequence). The CDR3 reads CASSLGTGSSYNEQFF. CDR3 nucleotides: TGTGCCAGCAGCCTCGGGACAGGAAGCTCCTACAATGAGCAGTTCTTC.

As for this clone: This specimen includes other DNA sequences encoding the same CDR3. The V call is TRBV9, the J call TRBJ2-7; tentative D call: TRBD2 (5 bases). Trimming removed 0 bases at V and 3 bases at J, with 10 bases between. The germline V gene has CDR1 SGDLS and CDR2 YYNGEE. CDR3 length equals 14 residues. Written as DNA, the CDR3 is TGTGCCAGCAGCGTAGGTGGGAGTGGCTACGAGCAGTACTTC. Its translation is CASSVGGSGYEQYF.

The chain has TRBV29-1 and TRBJ2-1; TRBD2 agrees at 7 bases. V lost 5 bases, J lost 9 bases, and 22 bases stayed unmatched. CDR1 SQVTM and CDR2 ANQGSEA come from the germline V gene. This CDR3 contains 17 residues. The DNA for the CDR3 is TGCAGCGTTCCACCCTATCGGAACTCCTTTGGGAGGGTTGAGCAGTTCTTC. Its protein product is CSVPPYRNSFGRVEQFF.

V and J are TRBV27 and TRBJ2-4; maybe TRBD1 (6 bases). The V end was cut by 7 bases, the J end by 13 bases, with 26 bases between. Germline CDR1 MNHEY, CDR2 SMNVEV (reference sequence). The CDR3 is 15 residues long. DNA for the CDR3: TGTGCCAGCATGGCAGAACCGGGACACGAAATTACCCAGTACTTC. This encodes CASMAEPGHEITQYF.

The chain recombines TRBV7-2 with TRBJ1-2; TRBD1 matches 7 bases. Germline values: CDR1 SGHTA, CDR2 FQGNSA. V trimming: 8 bases; J trimming: 6 bases; junction bases outside the gene matches: 12. This CDR3 contains 14 residues. The CDR3: CASLRRGEVDGYTF. DNA of the CDR3: TGTGCCAGCCTCCGCAGGGGGGAAGTGGATGGCTACACCTTC.